The 29 T cell receptor beta chains reported below all come from one sample, sequenced in a study of blood T cell repertoires in COVID-19. Assay: immunoSEQ multiplex PCR; the TCRdb copy retains only in-frame clones and omits some. The data show some 300,000 clones, around 89% seen once. The sample taken for sequencing was PBMCs or T cells enriched from blood (not recorded which). Source of these receptors: a woman in her sixties in a cohort exposed to, infected with or recovered from COVID-19 (not recorded which).

This sequence joins TRBV2 and TRBJ1-6; 7 bases align to TRBD1. This CDR3 contains 16 residues. The germline CDR1 and CDR2 sequences are SNHLY and FYNNEI. V dropped 5 bases and J dropped 5; count of bases not matched to a gene: 9. DNA for the CDR3: TGTGCCAGCAGTACAGGGGACTCCGGAAATAATTCACCCCTCCACTTT. Translation gives CASSTGDSGNNSPLHF.

The chain links TRBV11-2 to TRBJ2-7; 9 nucleotides line up with TRBD2. This CDR3 region has 13 residues. Germline CDR1 SGHAT, CDR2 FQNNGV. The ends lost 5 bases at V and 9 bases at J; junction bases unmatched: 8. The CDR3 DNA follows: TGTGCCAGCAGCGCTAGCGGGACCTCGCGGCAGTACTTC. Amino acid sequence: CASSASGTSRQYF.

The V gene is TRBV28, the J gene TRBJ1-3; a weak D match, TRBD1 (6 bases). Germline V CDR1 and CDR2: MDHEN, SYDVKM. V gave up 6 bases and J gave up 0 bases, with 12 bases separating them. This CDR3 region has 15 residues. The CDR3 sequence: CASRVDRSSGNTIYF. In DNA form, the CDR3 reads TGTGCCAGCAGGGTTGACAGGAGCTCTGGAAACACCATATATTTT.

The J gene is TRBJ2-7, the V gene TRBV11-2; D might be TRBD1 (5 bases). The V end lost 5 bases, the J end lost 4 bases, and 6 bases lay between the germline ends. Per the germline V gene, CDR1 is SGHAT and CDR2 is FQNNGV. The CDR3 totals 11 residues. This CDR3 is CASSRQYEQYF. The CDR3 nucleotides read TGTGCCAGCAGCCGACAGTACGAGCAGTACTTC.

About this clone: A junction end diverges from the germline sequence, so it may reflect a read error. In nucleotides, the CDR3 is TGTGCTAGCAGCTCCCGAGGCGGGGCAGACCAAGAGACCCAGTACTTC. Translation gives CASSSRGGADQETQYF. The chain employs TRBV7-7 and TRBJ2-5; a weak D match, TRBD2 (6 bases). The germline gives CDR1 SSHAT, CDR2 FNYEAQ (reference sequence). This CDR3 contains 16 residues. Filled out from reference TRBV7-7 and TRBJ2-5, the complete variable domain reads GAGVSQSPRYKVTKRGQDVTLRCDPISSHATLYWYQQALGQGPEFLTYFNYEAQPDKSGLPSDRFSAERPEGSISTLTIQRTEQRDSAMYRCASSSRGGADQETQYFGPGTRLLVL.

The chain joins TRBV27 to TRBJ1-2; possible D gene TRBD1, 5 bases. From germline, CDR1 is MNHEY and CDR2 SMNVEV (reference sequence). The V gene lost 5 bases and the J gene lost 2 bases, with 9 bases spanning the gap. This CDR3 contains 13 residues. The DNA for the CDR3 is TGTGCCAGCAGTCCCAGGGTAAACTATGGCTACACCTTC. Its protein is CASSPRVNYGYTF.

This chain joins TRBV7-3 and TRBJ2-5; D unresolved. Germline loops: CDR1 SGHTA, CDR2 FQGTGA. V lost 1 base to trimming and J lost 2 bases, with 8 bases between them. The CDR3 contains 14 residues. CDR3 amino acids: CASSLITVQETQYF. The CDR3 DNA reads as TGTGCCAGCAGCTTAATAACAGTACAAGAGACCCAGTACTTC.

The J gene is TRBJ2-7, the V gene TRBV7-9, with 14 bases that match TRBD2. The CDR3 spans 17 residues. Trimming took 8 bases from V and 0 from J; bases not matched to a gene: 9. CDR1 is SEHNR and CDR2 is FQNEAQ in the germline V gene (reference sequence). The CDR3 is CASGSGTSGSYSYEQYF. The CDR3 region has the DNA TGTGCCAGCGGATCCGGGACTAGCGGGAGCTACTCCTACGAGCAGTACTTC. Drawing the rest from reference TRBV7-9 and TRBJ2-7, the complete variable domain is DTGVSQNPRHKITKRGQNVTFRCDPISEHNRLYWYRQTLGQGPEFLTYFQNEAQLEKSRLLSDRFSAERPKGSFSTLEIQRTEQGDSAMYLCASGSGTSGSYSYEQYFGPGTRLTVT.

DNA of the CDR3: TGTGCCAGCAGTTCAAACAGGGGGCACAACTATGGCTACACCTTC. Its protein is CASSSNRGHNYGYTF. The gene calls are TRBV28 and TRBJ1-2; TRBD1 matches 9 bases. The CDR3 contains 15 residues. From germline, CDR1 is MDHEN and CDR2 SYDVKM. Losses at the gene ends were 4 bases for V and 2 bases for J; bases not matched to a gene: 5.

The chain links TRBV10-1 to TRBJ2-1; TRBD2 might be the D (5 bases). With 6 bases removed from V and 13 bases from J, the gap between germline ends came to 13 bases. Per the germline V gene, CDR1 is WNHNN and CDR2 is SYGVQD (reference sequence). The CDR3 spans 11 residues. Here the CDR3 DNA reads TGCGCCAGCAGCCAAGAGGGCCTACAGTTCTTC. It is translated as CASSQEGLQFF.

The chain employs TRBV28 and TRBJ1-2; D might be TRBD1 (5 bases). Germline CDR1 reads MDHEN; CDR2 reads SYDVKM. Trimming took off 6 bases at V and 8 bases at J, with 19 bases between the two ends. The CDR3 covers 14 residues. The CDR3 DNA reads as TGTGCCAGCAGAATAGGGGTGGAAAAGAGGGGCTACACCTTC. As protein: CASRIGVEKRGYTF.

The V and J genes are TRBV7-2 and TRBJ2-1; 8 bases are shared with TRBD1. CDR1 and CDR2 (germline): SGHTA, FQGNSA. The CDR3 spans 15 residues. J was trimmed by 7 bases and V by 1 base; bases with no gene match: 6. The CDR3 sequence is CASSLVSDRANEQFF. The CDR3 coding sequence is TGTGCCAGCAGCTTAGTATCGGACAGGGCGAATGAGCAGTTCTTC.

This chain connects TRBV7-3 to TRBJ1-2, with 8 bases lining up with TRBD1. Trimming at V came to 6 bases and at J to 6 bases, leaving 6 bases not matched to a gene. The CDR3 totals 13 residues. CDR1 is SGHTA and CDR2 is FQGTGA in the germline V gene. CDR3 sequence reads: CASSSGGADGYTF. The DNA for the CDR3 is TGTGCCAGCAGTTCAGGGGGCGCGGATGGCTACACCTTC.

The chain has TRBV7-9 and TRBJ2-2; 11 bases agree with TRBD2. The CDR3 sequence is 16 residues long. V lost 5 bases and J lost 6; bases outside the gene matches: 8. The germline V gene has CDR1 SEHNR and CDR2 FQNEAQ (reference sequence). CDR3: CASSPPSGRPPGELFF. CDR3 DNA sequence: TGTGCCAGCAGCCCCCCTAGCGGGAGGCCCCCCGGGGAGCTGTTTTTT.

The chain couples TRBV7-2 to TRBJ2-7; a weak D match, TRBD1 (6 bases). Germline CDR1 SGHTA, CDR2 FQGNSA. CDR3 length: 14 residues. V lost 3 bases and J lost 4, with 13 bases in between. CDR3 loop: CASSFGTGTYEQYF. The CDR3 nucleotides are TGTGCCAGCAGCTTCGGGACGGGGACATACGAGCAGTACTTC.

The chain uses TRBV7-8 and TRBJ2-7; D remains unclear. The V end was cut by 1 base, the J end by 2 bases, with 12 bases between. Germline values: CDR1 SGHVS, CDR2 FQNEAQ. The CDR3 is made up of 15 amino acids. This chain's CDR3 is CASSLDPGTAYEQYF. CDR3 DNA sequence: TGTGCCAGCAGCTTAGATCCGGGTACGGCCTACGAGCAGTACTTC.

The gene calls are TRBV28 and TRBJ2-2, with TRBD2 identical over 15 bases. Trimming removed 5 bases from V and 1 base from J; junction bases left unmatched: 8. The CDR3 sequence is 19 residues long. Germline CDR1 is MDHEN and CDR2 is SYDVKM. CDR3 nucleotides: TGTGCCAGCAGTCGACAAGGACTAGCGGGAGGGGTGAACACCGGGGAGCTGTTTTTT. This sequence encodes CASSRQGLAGGVNTGELFF.

Here the CDR3 reads CASSLTGGTEAFF. The DNA for the CDR3 is TGTGCCAGCAGCTTAACAGGGGGCACTGAAGCTTTCTTT. The chain combines TRBV7-6 with TRBJ1-1; 8 bases are a match to TRBD1. The V segment lost 2 bases and the J segment 4 bases; nucleotides outside the gene matches: 0. Germline V gene sequence: CDR1 SGHVS, CDR2 FNYEAQ. This CDR3 contains 13 residues. The entire variable domain, with the rest obtained from reference TRBV7-6 and TRBJ1-1, is as follows: GAGVSQSPRYKVTKRGQDVALRCDPISGHVSLYWYRQALGQGPEFLTYFNYEAQQDKSGLPNDRFSAERPEGSISTLTIQRTEQRDSAMYRCASSLTGGTEAFFGQGTRLTVV.

The V call is TRBV18, the J call TRBJ2-1; D is undetermined. V shed 0 bases and J shed 0 bases, with 12 bases lying between them. The CDR3 sequence is 17 residues long. Germline assignment: CDR1 KGHSH and CDR2 LQKENI. In DNA, the CDR3 is TGTGCCAGCTCACCACCGGAGTCCACCGGCTCCTACAATGAGCAGTTCTTC. Translating gives CASSPPESTGSYNEQFF.

V gene TRBV19 combines with J gene TRBJ2-1; 7 nucleotides line up with TRBD1. The germline V gene has CDR1 LNHDA and CDR2 SQIVND (reference sequence). After removal of 7 bases from V and 7 bases from J, the junction contained 13 bases not matched to a gene. This CDR3 contains 15 residues. CDR3 amino acids: CASTPRDSLLNEQFF. As DNA, the CDR3 is TGTGCCAGTACCCCCCGGGACAGCCTCCTTAATGAGCAGTTCTTC.

This chain uses TRBV19 with TRBJ2-2; TRBD2 matches 8 bases. Germline CDR1 reads LNHDA; CDR2 reads SQIVND (reference sequence). J lost 5 bases, V lost 6 bases, and 8 bases had no gene match. This CDR3 comprises 15 residues. CDR3 coding DNA: TGTGCCAGTAGGGACACTAGCGGTCCTACCGGGGAGCTGTTTTTT. This translates into CASRDTSGPTGELFF.

This chain joins TRBV21-1 and TRBJ1-2; the D call of TRBD1 is as the table states it, not checked on the DNA. TRBV21-1 corresponds to a pseudogene. The CDR3 extends over 15 amino acids. The CDR3 bases are TGTGCCAGCAGCAAATTGACAGGGTTCGCGAAAAGGGACACCTTC. Its protein product is CASSKLTGFAKRDTF.

The chain combines TRBV24-1 with TRBJ2-3, with D tentatively TRBD2 (6 bases). CDR3 size: 14 residues. The ends were cut back, 6 bases at V and 0 bases at J, with 9 bases in the middle. Germline V CDR1 and CDR2: KGHDR, SFDVKD. The CDR3 region is CATSSAGSTDTQYF. CDR3 sequence (DNA): TGTGCCACCAGTTCCGCGGGAAGCACAGATACGCAGTATTTT.

The chain carries TRBV4-3 and TRBJ2-5; D is perhaps TRBD2 (6 bases). This CDR3 comprises 14 residues. Deletions cut 0 bases from V and 3 bases from J, with 8 bases between. Germline V lookup: CDR1 LGHNA, CDR2 YSLEER. The CDR3 loop is CASSQDRGEETQYF. CDR3 nucleotides: TGCGCCAGCAGCCAAGACCGCGGGGAAGAGACCCAGTACTTC.

The chain links TRBV9 to TRBJ2-7; 12 bases align to TRBD2. This CDR3 contains 15 residues. CDR1 is SGDLS and CDR2 is YYNGEE in the germline V gene. J was trimmed by 4 bases and V by 4 bases; bases with no gene match: 6. CDR3 in amino acids: CASSLLAGGNYEQYF. CDR3 coding DNA: TGTGCCAGCAGCCTACTAGCGGGAGGAAATTACGAGCAGTACTTC.

The chain couples TRBV3-1 (or the pseudogene TRBV3-2) to TRBJ2-7, with D possibly TRBD2 on 6 matching bases. CDR3 length: 16 residues. Germline lookup yields CDR1 LGHDT and CDR2 YNNKEL (reference sequence). V was pared by 1 base and J by 1 base, with 14 bases between. As DNA, the CDR3 is TGTGCCAGCAGCCAAGGGCCCGGGCGGGGATCCTACGAGCAGTACTTC. Its translation: CASSQGPGRGSYEQYF.

The chain is built from TRBV28 and TRBJ1-1, with TRBD1 identical over 7 bases. V lost 5 bases and J lost 11; bases outside the gene matches: 11. The germline gives CDR1 MDHEN, CDR2 SYDVKM. The CDR3 loop spans 13 amino acids. The CDR3 nucleotides are TGTGCCAGCAGTGCCCACGACAGGGACGGGGCTTTCTTT. It encodes CASSAHDRDGAFF.

This clone was picked up many times. V gene TRBV19 combines with J gene TRBJ2-1; 8 bases align to TRBD2. This CDR3 spans 14 amino acids. The V gene end was trimmed by 3 bases and the J gene end by 9 bases; junction bases not matched to a gene: 7. Germline V gives CDR1 LNHDA, CDR2 SQIVND (reference sequence). The CDR3 protein is CASSISSGIGEQFF. The CDR3 nucleotides read TGTGCCAGTAGTATCAGTAGCGGGATAGGTGAGCAGTTCTTC.

This clone has just a few counts. This chain links TRBV30 with TRBJ2-7, with TRBD2 matching over 15 bases. Germline loops: CDR1 GTSNPN, CDR2 SVGIG (reference sequence). The CDR3 length is 16 residues. V lost 3 bases, J lost 4 bases, and 7 bases stayed unmatched. In nucleotides, the CDR3 is TGTGCCTGGAGAGGACTAGCGGGAGGGATTTTTTACGAGCAGTACTTC. This sequence encodes CAWRGLAGGIFYEQYF.